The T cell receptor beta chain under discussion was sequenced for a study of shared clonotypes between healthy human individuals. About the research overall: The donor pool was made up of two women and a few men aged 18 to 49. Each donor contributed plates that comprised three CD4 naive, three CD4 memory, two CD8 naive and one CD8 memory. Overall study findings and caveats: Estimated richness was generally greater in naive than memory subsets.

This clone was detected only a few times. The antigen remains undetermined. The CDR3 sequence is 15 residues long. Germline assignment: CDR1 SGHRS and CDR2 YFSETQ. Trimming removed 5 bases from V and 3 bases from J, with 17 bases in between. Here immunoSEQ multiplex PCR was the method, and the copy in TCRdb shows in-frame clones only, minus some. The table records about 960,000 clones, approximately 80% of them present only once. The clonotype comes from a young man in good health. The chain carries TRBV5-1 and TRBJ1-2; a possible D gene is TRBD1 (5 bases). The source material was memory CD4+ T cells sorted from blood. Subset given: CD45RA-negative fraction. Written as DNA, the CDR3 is TGCGCCAGCAGTCGGGACGGAAAGGGCGACTATGGCTACACCTTC. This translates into CASSRDGKGDYGYTF.